Listed here are 20 T cell receptor beta chains from one sample, sequenced in a study of immune aging and cytomegalovirus after organ transplant. Their antigens are not known. The time point denotes: five sample-tagged time points from pre-transplant (day -1) to day 368 post-transplant, pooled. A microwell BD Rhapsody targeted mRNA and AbSeq workflow captured the cells and built the libraries. TCRdb independently ran MiXCR on the single-cell sequencing reads; one entry per CDR3 protein. The sample holds fewer than 25,000 distinct CDR3 sequences, around 33% seen once. This specimen consisted of CMV peptide-activated CD4+ and CD8+ T cells sorted from blood, obtained at five time points, pooled. Described subset: sorted CD8+CD137+ and CD4+CD154+ T cells after about 11 h CMV IE-1 peptide stimulation. The receptors originated from a female donor who had a heart transplant and CMV viremia.

This clonotype came up a few times. V is TRBV29-1 and J is TRBJ1-2; 9 positions agree with TRBD1. The trim removed 6 bases at V and 8 bases at J, leaving 13 bases unmatched. The CDR3 runs to 14 residues. CDR1 is SQVTM, CDR2 ANQGSEA, per germline. The CDR3 spells CSVTLGQGGEGYTF. DNA for the CDR3: TGCAGCGTCACCCTGGGACAGGGAGGTGAGGGCTACACCTTC.

This chain connects TRBV10-3 to TRBJ2-1, with 7 bases aligning to TRBD2. The CDR3 runs to 15 residues. The V gene end was trimmed by 8 bases and the J gene end by 2 bases; junction bases not matched to a gene: 9. CDR1 is ENHRY, CDR2 SYGVKD, per germline. In DNA form, the CDR3 reads TGTGCCATCTCGGAGGGAGGGCGGACCTACAATGAGCAGTTCTTC. It yields the protein CAISEGGRTYNEQFF.

This clonotype occurred a few times. V is TRBV29-1 and J is TRBJ2-5; D is undetermined. V was pared by 7 bases and J by 8 bases, with 17 bases between. This CDR3 has 12 amino acids. CDR1 and CDR2 (germline): SQVTM, ANQGSEA. This CDR3 is CSAMGSLFTQYF. CDR3 DNA: TGCAGCGCTATGGGTAGCTTGTTCACCCAGTACTTC.

The chain couples TRBV27 to TRBJ2-6; D perhaps matches TRBD2 (6 bases). Trimming took off 2 bases at V and 2 bases at J, with 13 bases between the two ends. Per germline, CDR1 MNHEY and CDR2 SMNVEV (reference sequence). The CDR3 is made up of 17 amino acids. Here the CDR3 reads CASSLNGGVAGANVLTF. The CDR3 DNA sequence: TGTGCCAGCAGTTTAAATGGAGGGGTTGCTGGGGCCAACGTCCTGACTTTC.

The J gene is TRBJ2-5, the V gene TRBV6-5, with 8 bases that match TRBD2. Germline V CDR1 and CDR2: MNHEY, SVGAGI. Trimming cost V 6 bases and J 5 bases; bases outside gene matches: 2. This CDR3 is 12 amino acids long. This chain's CDR3 is CASSRGGETQYF. DNA for the CDR3: TGTGCCAGCAGCCGGGGGGGGGAGACCCAGTACTTC.

This clonotype was recorded a few times. This chain uses TRBV7-9 with TRBJ2-1, with 9 bases lining up with TRBD2. Losses at the gene ends were 8 bases for V and 9 bases for J; bases not matched to a gene: 11. Germline V gene lookup returns CDR1 SEHNR and CDR2 FQNEAQ (reference sequence). There are 14 residues in the CDR3. CDR3 in amino acids: CASGDSGSGIEQFF. In DNA, the CDR3 is TGTGCCAGCGGAGATAGCGGGAGCGGCATTGAGCAGTTCTTC.

This clonotype was observed a single time. An end of the junction differs from the germline gene, which may be a read error. The chain has TRBV15 and TRBJ2-7, with a tentative D call TRBD2 (6 bases). From germline, CDR1 is LNHNV and CDR2 YYDKDF (reference sequence). This CDR3 contains 15 residues. DNA of the CDR3: TGTGCCACCAGCACCAGAGCGGGTGAGTCTACGAAGCAGCACTTC. Protein product: CATSTRAGESTKQHF.

The CDR3: CSVSRGDANTGELFF. CDR3 in DNA: TGCAGCGTTAGCCGCGGGGACGCGAACACCGGGGAGCTGTTTTTT. The V gene is TRBV29-1, the J gene TRBJ2-2; D is perhaps TRBD2 (6 bases). Deletions cut 5 bases from V and 0 bases from J, with 13 bases between. Germline V CDR1 and CDR2: SQVTM, ANQGSEA. The CDR3 has 15 residues.

In DNA, the CDR3 is TGCAGCGTTGAAGCTGGGAATACCTACGAGCAGTACTTC. It codes for CSVEAGNTYEQYF. The genes are TRBV29-1 and TRBJ2-7, with D unclear. Germline-derived CDR1 and CDR2 are SQVTM and ANQGSEA. Trimming cost V 1 base and J 2 bases, with 9 bases left between them. The CDR3 loop spans 13 amino acids.

The chain combines TRBV7-2 with TRBJ2-7, with 7 bases aligning to TRBD2. The trim removed 4 bases at V and 12 bases at J, leaving 15 bases unmatched. This CDR3 has 14 amino acids. The germline gives CDR1 SGHTA, CDR2 FQGNSA. The CDR3 spells CASSSSSGGYGPYF. The CDR3 region has the DNA TGTGCCAGCAGCTCTTCTAGCGGCGGCTACGGACCGTACTTC.

In its sample, this clonotype was seen a few times. Written as DNA, the CDR3 is TGCAGTGCTCCCCATTCCATGTATCAGGGGGGGGTGGACGAGCAGTACTTC. This encodes CSAPHSMYQGGVDEQYF. The chain carries TRBV20-1 and TRBJ2-7, with D tentatively TRBD1 or TRBD2 (7 bases each). The CDR3 loop spans 17 amino acids. Germline values: CDR1 DFQATT, CDR2 SNEGSKA (reference sequence). The V end lost 5 bases, the J end lost 5 bases, and 28 bases lay between the germline ends.

The chain couples TRBV6-2 or TRBV6-3 to TRBJ2-7; tentatively, D is TRBD1 or TRBD2 (5 bases each). CDR3 size: 11 residues. Per the germline V gene, CDR1 is MNHEY and CDR2 is SVGEGT. V lost 8 bases and J lost 8, with 13 bases in between. The chain's CDR3 is CASSLWGKQYF. For the CDR3, the DNA is TGTGCCAGCTCTCTCTGGGGGAAGCAGTACTTC.

The V gene is TRBV6-2 or TRBV6-3, the J gene TRBJ2-1; 8 positions agree with TRBD2. V lost 0 bases to trimming and J lost 9 bases; unmatched junction nucleotides: 10. This CDR3 contains 16 residues. Per the germline V gene, CDR1 is MNHEY and CDR2 is SVGEGT. The chain's CDR3 is CASSYSGAGDPSEQFF. CDR3 nucleotides: TGTGCCAGCAGTTACTCTGGAGCGGGGGACCCCAGTGAGCAGTTCTTC.

This clonotype was counted ten times or more. A clone one base away is much larger, so this may be a read error. The chain combines TRBV18 with TRBJ2-5; D perhaps matches TRBD1 (5 bases). The V gene's germline CDR1 is KGHSH and CDR2 LQKENI. The CDR3 runs 17 residues. CDR3: CASSPTRQKGLQETRYF. The DNA of the CDR3 is TGTGCCAGCTCACCGACGCGACAAAAGGGGCTCCAAGAGACCCGGTACTTC.

This chain connects TRBV6-6 to TRBJ2-7, with TRBD2 as a possible D gene (7 bases). CDR1 and CDR2 from the germline V gene are MNHNY and SVGAGI (reference sequence). This CDR3 has 12 residues. Trimming took 7 bases from V and 2 from J, leaving 9 bases between them. DNA of the CDR3: TGTGCCAGCAAGGGGGGGCCCTACGAGCAGTACTTC. Amino acids: CASKGGPYEQYF.

This chain joins TRBV11-1 and TRBJ2-1; D may match TRBD1 or TRBD2 (5 bases each). Germline CDR1 is SGHAT and CDR2 is FQDESV (reference sequence). The CDR3 runs to 16 residues. The ends were cut back, 5 bases at V and 4 bases at J, with 18 bases in the middle. CDR3 in amino acids: CASSLKRGGTYNEQFF. The CDR3 nucleotides are TGTGCCAGCAGCCTTAAACGTGGGGGTACTTACAATGAGCAGTTCTTC.

Points on this clonotype: An end of the junction differs from the germline gene, which may be a read error. The chain has TRBV7-6 and TRBJ2-1; perhaps D is TRBD1 or TRBD2 (5 bases each). The CDR3 contains 14 residues. Germline CDR1 SGHVS, CDR2 FNYEAQ. CDR3 sequence (DNA): TGTGCCAGCTGCTTAGGAGTCGAGGGGAATGAGCAGTTCTTC. This codes for CASCLGVEGNEQFF.

About this clonotype itself: Relative to the germline gene, one junction end is altered; a read error may explain this. DNA for the CDR3: TGCGCCAGCAGCTCGGGGGCGGGACAGGGCCCTTCACCCCTCCTCTTT. Translated, it gives CASSSGAGQGPSPLLF. The chain joins TRBV5-1 to TRBJ1-6; TRBD1 aligns across 9 bases. This CDR3 is 16 amino acids long. The germline V gene has CDR1 SGHRS and CDR2 YFSETQ.

This rearrangement joins TRBV29-1 to TRBJ2-5; TRBD1 matches 9 bases. The J call may be mistaken, given a closer DNA end match to TRBJ2-1. The CDR3 length is 14 residues. CDR1 SQVTM and CDR2 ANQGSEA come from the germline V gene. CDR3 coding DNA: TGCAGCGTGGACATGACAGGGGGGCCCAATGAGCAGTTCTTC. Residues: CSVDMTGGPNEQFF.

The rearrangement uses TRBV20-1 and TRBJ1-1; D ambiguous. Germline assignment: CDR1 DFQATT and CDR2 SNEGSKA (reference sequence). This CDR3 has 13 amino acids. Trimming pared 3 bases from V and 1 base from J, leaving 9 bases between. Written as DNA, the CDR3 is TGCAGTGCTAGTTTTCAGGCGAACACTGAAGCTTTCTTT. Amino acids: CSASFQANTEAFF.